This T cell receptor (beta chain) was sequenced during a study of blood T cells in healthy people across ages. Study-wide points: With age, beta diversity per million T cells declined roughly linearly, significantly by 35 to 40.

Primed by a sample-barcoded 5' primer and a J-beta primer mix, a second PCR proceeded for about 6 to 12 cycles. MiXCR, run by TCRdb on the 5' RACE reads, gives a single entry per CDR3 protein. This sample has about 1,400,000 distinct CDR3 sequences, with approximately 38% found just once. For this clonotype: The antigen remains undetermined.

V was cut by 5 bases and J by 0 bases, with 19 bases left in between. Germline V gene lookup returns CDR1 SGHTA and CDR2 FQGNSA. CDR3 length: 17 residues. The TCR was taken from a woman younger than 35 in good health. Sequencing input: blood. The rearrangement uses TRBV7-2 and TRBJ1-1; D gene ambiguous. CDR3 sequence: CASSQNGPGLLNTEAFF. The CDR3 DNA is TGTGCCAGCAGCCAGAACGGTCCAGGCTTACTGAACACTGAAGCTTTCTTT.